This TCR beta chain was documented in a study of early stage breast cancer tumors. Study findings and constraints: Tumor and normal breast were distinguished via blood comparison in about 90% of the 16 patients. Compared with adjacent normal breast, tumors showed approximately 2.5-fold denser, more clonal T cells.

Libraries were prepared by immunoSEQ multiplex PCR; TCRdb keeps only in-frame clonotypes and omits some of them. The profile shows more than 13,000 clones, 79% of them singletons. Details on this clone: The antigen is undetermined.

Sufficient DNA from normal breast often required about 85-330 mg tissue. The receptor's source is a person between 50 and 60 years old with breast cancer. Source material: normal breast tissue next to the tumor.

The CDR3 DNA follows: TGTGCCAGCAGCTTAGGGGGGGGGCGGACAGATACGCAGTATTTT. Encoded protein: CASSLGGGRTDTQYF. The chain carries TRBV7-2 and TRBJ2-3, with D tentatively TRBD2 (7 bases). This CDR3 has 15 residues. Trimming removed 1 base from V and 3 bases from J, with 11 bases in between. Germline V gene data show CDR1 as SGHTA and CDR2 as FQGNSA.